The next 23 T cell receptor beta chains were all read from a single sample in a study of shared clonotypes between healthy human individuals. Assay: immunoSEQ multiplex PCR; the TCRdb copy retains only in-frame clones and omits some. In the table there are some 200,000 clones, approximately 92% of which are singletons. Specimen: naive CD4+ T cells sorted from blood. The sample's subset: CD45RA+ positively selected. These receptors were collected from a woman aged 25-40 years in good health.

CDR3 sequence: CASSGQGSGYTF. CDR3 in DNA: TGTGCCAGCAGTGGACAGGGCTCTGGCTACACCTTC. This rearrangement joins TRBV6-5 to TRBJ1-2; 8 bases map to TRBD1. Trimming at V came to 5 bases and at J to 7 bases, leaving 3 bases not matched to a gene. Germline lookup yields CDR1 MNHEY and CDR2 SVGAGI. This CDR3 contains 12 residues.

CDR3 coding DNA: TGTGCCAGCAGTTATGGAGGGGGTGGTAATGAAAAACTGTTTTTT. Its translation: CASSYGGGGNEKLFF. The chain links TRBV6-6 to TRBJ1-4; the D gene is possibly TRBD1 (6 bases). Trimming took 3 bases from V and 4 from J, leaving 12 bases between them. Germline V gives CDR1 MNHNY, CDR2 SVGAGI (reference sequence). The CDR3 extends over 15 amino acids.

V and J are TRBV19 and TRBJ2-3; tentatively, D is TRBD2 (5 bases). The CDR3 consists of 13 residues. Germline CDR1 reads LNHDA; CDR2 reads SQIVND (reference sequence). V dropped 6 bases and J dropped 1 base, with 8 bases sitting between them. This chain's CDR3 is CASRTGGTDTQYF. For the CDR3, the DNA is TGTGCCAGTAGGACCGGGGGCACAGATACGCAGTATTTT.

Written as DNA, the CDR3 is TGTGCCAGCAGGGAGTCCGGGAGAAGTGAAGCTTTCTTT. The encoded protein is CASRESGRSEAFF. V is TRBV28 and J is TRBJ1-1; unclear D gene. This CDR3 has 13 amino acids. The V and J ends lost 6 bases and 7 bases respectively, with 15 bases between them. The germline gives CDR1 MDHEN, CDR2 SYDVKM.

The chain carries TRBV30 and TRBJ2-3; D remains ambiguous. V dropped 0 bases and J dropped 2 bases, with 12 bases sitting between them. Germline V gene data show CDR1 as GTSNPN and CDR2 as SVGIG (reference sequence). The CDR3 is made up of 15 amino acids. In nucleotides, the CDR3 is TGTGCCTGGAGTGTAGTCAACAGTCTCACAGATACGCAGTATTTT. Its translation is CAWSVVNSLTDTQYF.

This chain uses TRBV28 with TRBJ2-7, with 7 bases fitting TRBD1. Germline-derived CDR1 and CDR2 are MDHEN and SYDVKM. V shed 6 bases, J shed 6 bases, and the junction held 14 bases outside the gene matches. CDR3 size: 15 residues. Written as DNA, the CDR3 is TGTGCCAGCAGGAACCTCGACAGGGACCTCTTCGAGCAGTACTTC. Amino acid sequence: CASRNLDRDLFEQYF.

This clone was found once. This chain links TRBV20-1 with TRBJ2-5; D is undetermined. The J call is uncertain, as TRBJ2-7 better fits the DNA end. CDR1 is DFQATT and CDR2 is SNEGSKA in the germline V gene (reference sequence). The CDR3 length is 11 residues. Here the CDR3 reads CSALQSYEQYF. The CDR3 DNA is TGCAGTGCTCTACAGAGCTACGAGCAGTACTTC.

CDR3 residues: CASSSGLSNTGELFF. As DNA, the CDR3 is TGTGCCAGCAGCTCGGGACTGTCGAACACCGGGGAGCTGTTTTTT. V and J are TRBV7-2 and TRBJ2-2; a weak D match, TRBD2 (6 bases). Trimming stripped 4 bases from V and 0 bases from J, with 9 bases between. The CDR3 is made up of 15 amino acids. Germline lookup yields CDR1 SGHTA and CDR2 FQGNSA.

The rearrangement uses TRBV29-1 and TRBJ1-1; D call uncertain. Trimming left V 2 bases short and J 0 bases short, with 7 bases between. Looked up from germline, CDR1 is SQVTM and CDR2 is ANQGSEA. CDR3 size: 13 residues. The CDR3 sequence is CSVERVLNTEAFF. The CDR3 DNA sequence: TGCAGCGTTGAAAGGGTTCTGAACACTGAAGCTTTCTTT. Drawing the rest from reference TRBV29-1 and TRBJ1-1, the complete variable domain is SAVISQKPSRDICQRGTSLTIQCQVDSQVTMMFWYRQQPGQSLTLIATANQGSEATYESGFVIDKFPISRPNLTFSTLTVSNMSPEDSSIYLCSVERVLNTEAFFGQGTRLTVV.

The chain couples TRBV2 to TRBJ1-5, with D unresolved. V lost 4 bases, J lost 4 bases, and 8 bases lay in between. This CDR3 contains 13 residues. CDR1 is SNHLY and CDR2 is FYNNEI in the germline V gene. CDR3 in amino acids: CASSGLRNQPQHF. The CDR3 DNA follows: TGTGCCAGCAGTGGGTTACGAAATCAGCCCCAGCATTTT.

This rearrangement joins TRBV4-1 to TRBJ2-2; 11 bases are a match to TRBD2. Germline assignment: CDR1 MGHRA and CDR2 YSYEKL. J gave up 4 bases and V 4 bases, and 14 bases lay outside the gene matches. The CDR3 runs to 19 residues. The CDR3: CASSRNPLAGGRGTGELFF. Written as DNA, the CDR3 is TGCGCCAGCAGCCGAAACCCTCTAGCGGGAGGACGGGGCACCGGGGAGCTGTTTTTT.

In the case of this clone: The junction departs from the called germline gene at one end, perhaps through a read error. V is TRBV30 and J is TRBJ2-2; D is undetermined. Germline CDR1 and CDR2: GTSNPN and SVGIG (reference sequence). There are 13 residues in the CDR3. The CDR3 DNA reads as TGTGCCCGGAGATCACAGAACACCGGGGAGCTGTTTTTT. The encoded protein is CARRSQNTGELFF. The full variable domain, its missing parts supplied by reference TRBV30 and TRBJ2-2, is SQTIHQWPATLVQPVGSPLSLECTVEGTSNPNLYWYRQAAGRGLQLLFYSVGIGQISSEVPQNLSASRPQDRQFILSSKKLLLSDSGFYLCARRSQNTGELFFGEGSRLTVL.

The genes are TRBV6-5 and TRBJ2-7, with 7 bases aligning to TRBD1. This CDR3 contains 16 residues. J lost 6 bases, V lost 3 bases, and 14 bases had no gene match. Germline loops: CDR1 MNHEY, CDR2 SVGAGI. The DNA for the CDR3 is TGTGCCAGCAGTTATGCAGGGACAGTTATCATCGGCGAGCAGTACTTC. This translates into CASSYAGTVIIGEQYF.

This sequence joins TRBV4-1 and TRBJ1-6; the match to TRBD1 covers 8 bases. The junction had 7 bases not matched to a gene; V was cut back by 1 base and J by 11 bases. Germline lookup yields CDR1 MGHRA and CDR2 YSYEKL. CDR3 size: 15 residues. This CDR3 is CASSQGQGPEAPLHF. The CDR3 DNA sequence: TGCGCCAGCAGCCAAGGACAGGGGCCCGAAGCACCCCTCCACTTT.

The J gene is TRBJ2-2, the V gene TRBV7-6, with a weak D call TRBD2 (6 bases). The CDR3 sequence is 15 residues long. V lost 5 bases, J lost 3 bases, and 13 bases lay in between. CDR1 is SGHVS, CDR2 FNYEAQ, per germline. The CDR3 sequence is CASSPAGLYTGELFF. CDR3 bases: TGTGCCAGCAGCCCGGCGGGACTTTACACCGGGGAGCTGTTTTTT. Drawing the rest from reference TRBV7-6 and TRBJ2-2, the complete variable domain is GAGVSQSPRYKVTKRGQDVALRCDPISGHVSLYWYRQALGQGPEFLTYFNYEAQQDKSGLPNDRFSAERPEGSISTLTIQRTEQRDSAMYRCASSPAGLYTGELFFGEGSRLTVL.

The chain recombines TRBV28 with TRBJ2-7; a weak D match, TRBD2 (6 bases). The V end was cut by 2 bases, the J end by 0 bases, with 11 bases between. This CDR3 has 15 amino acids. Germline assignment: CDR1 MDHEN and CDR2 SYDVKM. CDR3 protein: CASSLHGRSSYEQYF. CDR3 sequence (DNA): TGTGCCAGCAGTTTACATGGGAGGAGCTCCTACGAGCAGTACTTC.

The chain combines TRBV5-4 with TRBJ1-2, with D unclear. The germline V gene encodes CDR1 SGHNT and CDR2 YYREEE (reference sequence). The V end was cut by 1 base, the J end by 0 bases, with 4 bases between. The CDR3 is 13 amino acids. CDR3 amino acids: CASSLPANYGYTF. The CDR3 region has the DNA TGTGCCAGCAGCTTGCCCGCTAACTATGGCTACACCTTC. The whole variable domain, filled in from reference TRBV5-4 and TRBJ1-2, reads ETGVTQSPTHLIKTRGQQVTLRCSSQSGHNTVSWYQQALGQGPQFIFQYYREEENGRGNFPPRFSGLQFPNYSSELNVNALELDDSALYLCASSLPANYGYTFGSGTRLTVV.

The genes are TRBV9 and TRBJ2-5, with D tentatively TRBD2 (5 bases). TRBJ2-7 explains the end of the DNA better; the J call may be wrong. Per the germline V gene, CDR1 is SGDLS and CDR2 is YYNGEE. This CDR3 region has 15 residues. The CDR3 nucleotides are TGTGCCAGCAGCGTAGGAGGGAGTCCGCTCTACGAGCAGTACTTC. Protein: CASSVGGSPLYEQYF.

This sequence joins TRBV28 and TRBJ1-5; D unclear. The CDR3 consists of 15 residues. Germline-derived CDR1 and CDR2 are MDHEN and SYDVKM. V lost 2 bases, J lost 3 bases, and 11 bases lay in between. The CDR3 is CASSLTRINNQPQHF. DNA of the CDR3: TGTGCCAGCAGTTTAACTCGGATAAACAATCAGCCCCAGCATTTT.

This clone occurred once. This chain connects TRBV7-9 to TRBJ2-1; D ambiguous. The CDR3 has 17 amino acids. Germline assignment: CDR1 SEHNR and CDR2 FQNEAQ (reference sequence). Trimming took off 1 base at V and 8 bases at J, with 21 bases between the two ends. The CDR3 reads CASSLGWSIDSEDEQFF. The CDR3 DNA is TGTGCCAGCAGCTTAGGTTGGTCGATAGACTCCGAGGATGAGCAGTTCTTC.

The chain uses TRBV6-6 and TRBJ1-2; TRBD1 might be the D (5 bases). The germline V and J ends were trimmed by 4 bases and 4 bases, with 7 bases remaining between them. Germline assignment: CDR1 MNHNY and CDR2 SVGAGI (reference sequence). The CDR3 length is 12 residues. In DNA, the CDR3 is TGTGCCAGCAGTTCCGGGGGCTATGGCTACACCTTC. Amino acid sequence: CASSSGGYGYTF.

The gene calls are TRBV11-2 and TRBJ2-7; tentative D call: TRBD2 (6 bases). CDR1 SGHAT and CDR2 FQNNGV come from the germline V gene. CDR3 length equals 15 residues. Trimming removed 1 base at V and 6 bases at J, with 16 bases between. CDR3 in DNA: TGTGCCAGCAGCTTAGTAGGCGGGACGTACAGCGAGCAGTACTTC. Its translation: CASSLVGGTYSEQYF.

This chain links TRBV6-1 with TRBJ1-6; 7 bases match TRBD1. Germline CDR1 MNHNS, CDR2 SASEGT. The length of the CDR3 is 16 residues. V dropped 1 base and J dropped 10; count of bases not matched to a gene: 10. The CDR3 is CASSEDLWDRGSPLHF. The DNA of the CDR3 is TGTGCCAGCAGTGAAGATCTATGGGACAGAGGGTCACCCCTCCACTTT.